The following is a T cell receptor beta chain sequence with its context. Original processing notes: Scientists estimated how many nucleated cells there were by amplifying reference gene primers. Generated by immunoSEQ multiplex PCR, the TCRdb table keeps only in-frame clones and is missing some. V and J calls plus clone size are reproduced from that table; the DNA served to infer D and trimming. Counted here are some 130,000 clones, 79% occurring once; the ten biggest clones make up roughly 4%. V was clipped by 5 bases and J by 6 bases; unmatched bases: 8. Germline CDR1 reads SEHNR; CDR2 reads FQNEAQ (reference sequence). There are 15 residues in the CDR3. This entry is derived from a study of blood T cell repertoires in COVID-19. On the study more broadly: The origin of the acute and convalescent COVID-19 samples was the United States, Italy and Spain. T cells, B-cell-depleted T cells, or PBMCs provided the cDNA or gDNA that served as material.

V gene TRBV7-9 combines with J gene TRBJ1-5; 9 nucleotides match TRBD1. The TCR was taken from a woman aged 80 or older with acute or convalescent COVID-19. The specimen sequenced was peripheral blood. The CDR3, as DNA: TGTGCCAGCAGCCGGGAACAGGGGGCGGGTCAGCCCCAGCATTTT. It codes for CASSREQGAGQPQHF.